The next 29 T cell receptor beta chains were all read from a single sample in a study of shared clonotypes between healthy human individuals. TCRdb keeps only in-frame clones here, not all; method: immunoSEQ multiplex PCR. The sample has roughly 2.2 million clones, 93% seen once. Sequenced sample: naive CD4+ T cells from PBMCs. The subset is: CD45RA+ positively selected. The receptors shown here come from a man in his late teens or twenties in good health. Some clones in this sample may be carry-over from other donors' samples.

The chain recombines TRBV25-1 with TRBJ1-5; D ambiguous. Deletions cut 6 bases from V and 0 bases from J, with 6 bases between. Germline CDR1 is MGHDK and CDR2 is SYGVNS. The CDR3 is 13 residues long. The CDR3 reads CASSQHSNQPQHF. CDR3 DNA: TGTGCCAGCAGCCAACATAGCAATCAGCCCCAGCATTTT.

The chain uses TRBV29-1 and TRBJ2-3, with 10 bases matching TRBD1. The V gene's germline CDR1 is SQVTM and CDR2 ANQGSEA. The CDR3 is made up of 13 amino acids. Trimming took 7 bases from V and 2 from J; bases not matched to a gene: 3. CDR3 residues: CSGDRGNTDTQYF. The DNA of the CDR3 is TGCAGCGGGGACAGGGGAAACACAGATACGCAGTATTTT.

Remarks on this clone: Other nucleotide sequences in the sample specify the same CDR3. The V gene is TRBV5-1, the J gene TRBJ2-2; 8 bases align to TRBD1. J gave up 2 bases and V 3 bases, and 3 bases lay outside the gene matches. This CDR3 contains 15 residues. Germline assignment: CDR1 SGHRS and CDR2 YFSETQ. CDR3 sequence (DNA): TGCGCCAGCAGCTCCGGACAGGGAAACACCGGGGAGCTGTTTTTT. As protein: CASSSGQGNTGELFF.

This rearrangement joins TRBV30 to TRBJ1-3, with TRBD1 as a possible D gene (5 bases). Germline CDR1 is GTSNPN and CDR2 is SVGIG (reference sequence). This CDR3 contains 14 residues. CDR3 bases: TGTGCTTTGTTCAGGGATTCCTCTGGAAACACCATATATTTT. The encoded protein is CALFRDSSGNTIYF.

The chain joins TRBV5-1 to TRBJ2-3; no definite D call. Germline V gives CDR1 SGHRS, CDR2 YFSETQ. The CDR3 contains 14 residues. The ends were cut back, 0 bases at V and 2 bases at J, with 7 bases in the middle. CDR3 in DNA: TGCGCCAGCAGCTTGGCCCAGGTCACAGATACGCAGTATTTT. Amino acids: CASSLAQVTDTQYF.

V gene TRBV2 combines with J gene TRBJ2-7, with D possibly TRBD2 on 6 matching bases. The V end lost 0 bases, the J end lost 6 bases, and 15 bases lay between the germline ends. The CDR3 spans 15 residues. CDR1 SNHLY and CDR2 FYNNEI come from the germline V gene. CDR3 protein: CASSEAGTAGTEQYF. The CDR3 bases are TGTGCCAGCAGTGAAGCGGGGACTGCGGGCACCGAGCAGTACTTC.

CDR3 sequence reads: CASSDLTEMETQYF. In nucleotides, the CDR3 is TGCGCCAGCAGCGACTTGACAGAGATGGAGACCCAGTACTTC. V gene TRBV5-1 combines with J gene TRBJ2-5, with D perhaps TRBD1 (5 bases). The CDR3 has 14 residues. Germline V CDR1 and CDR2: SGHRS, YFSETQ. Trimming shortened V by 4 bases and J by 5 bases, and 15 bases separated the two germline ends.

The genes are TRBV6-6 and TRBJ2-1; D not resolved. Germline V gene sequence: CDR1 MNHNY, CDR2 SVGAGI (reference sequence). Trimming cost V 3 bases and J 0 bases, with 9 bases left between them. The CDR3 has 15 amino acids. The CDR3, as DNA: TGTGCCAGCAGTTATGCGGCTAGCTCCTACAATGAGCAGTTCTTC. It yields the protein CASSYAASSYNEQFF.

This chain joins TRBV30 and TRBJ2-3, with 9 bases lining up with TRBD2. Germline values: CDR1 GTSNPN, CDR2 SVGIG (reference sequence). The CDR3 runs to 15 residues. Trimming cost V 0 bases and J 5 bases; bases outside gene matches: 6. CDR3 coding DNA: TGTGCCTGGAGTGTATTAGCGGGAGTCATAGATACGCAGTATTTT. Encoded protein: CAWSVLAGVIDTQYF.

V and J are TRBV10-3 and TRBJ1-1, with TRBD1 identical over 9 bases. Losses at the gene ends were 10 bases for V and 1 base for J; bases not matched to a gene: 10. The CDR3 is made up of 15 amino acids. Germline assignment: CDR1 ENHRY and CDR2 SYGVKD. The CDR3 loop reads CATRRQGEGNTEAFF. In nucleotides, the CDR3 is TGTGCCACCCGCCGACAGGGGGAAGGGAACACTGAAGCTTTCTTT.

Remarks on this clone: The sample contains more than one DNA sequence encoding this CDR3. V usage is TRBV7-9 and J usage is TRBJ1-5; possibly TRBD1 for D (6 bases). V was clipped by 6 bases and J by 5 bases, with 11 bases between them. CDR1 and CDR2 (germline): SEHNR, FQNEAQ (reference sequence). There are 13 residues in the CDR3. The CDR3 DNA is TGTGCCAGCAGTACACAGGGAGATCAGCCCCAGCATTTT. Protein: CASSTQGDQPQHF.

This clone has just a few counts. This chain connects TRBV7-9 to TRBJ1-5, with D maybe TRBD1 (5 bases). The CDR3 loop spans 16 amino acids. V dropped 0 bases and J dropped 6 bases, with 15 bases sitting between them. CDR1 and CDR2 from the germline V gene are SEHNR and FQNEAQ (reference sequence). CDR3 DNA sequence: TGTGCCAGCAGCTTAGCCACCGGGGGACCGGGTCAGCCCCAGCATTTT. Protein product: CASSLATGGPGQPQHF.

CDR3 nucleotides: TGTGCCAGTAGAAGAACCGGGACAGTCTCCTACGAGCAGTACTTC. Protein sequence: CASRRTGTVSYEQYF. This chain links TRBV19 with TRBJ2-7, with TRBD1 identical over 7 bases. This CDR3 comprises 15 residues. Unmatched junction bases numbered 8, after V lost 6 bases and J lost 0 bases. CDR1 LNHDA and CDR2 SQIVND come from the germline V gene (reference sequence).

This chain links TRBV5-4 with TRBJ1-1; tentative D call: TRBD1 (5 bases). Trimming took off 1 base at V and 4 bases at J, with 14 bases between the two ends. Germline-derived CDR1 and CDR2 are SGHNT and YYREEE (reference sequence). CDR3 size: 15 residues. CDR3 region: CASSLWPGVVTEAFF. The DNA of the CDR3 is TGTGCCAGCAGCTTGTGGCCGGGGGTAGTCACTGAAGCTTTCTTT.

This clone has only one observation. The sample carries other DNA sequences with the same CDR3. The gene calls are TRBV7-9 and TRBJ2-7; D assignment may be TRBD1 or TRBD2 (5 bases each). With 2 bases removed from V and 3 bases from J, the gap between germline ends came to 8 bases. The CDR3 extends over 13 amino acids. The germline V gene has CDR1 SEHNR and CDR2 FQNEAQ (reference sequence). The CDR3 DNA is TGTGCCAGCAGCTTAATTGGGGGCTACGAGCAGTACTTC. This gives the protein CASSLIGGYEQYF.

The chain carries TRBV29-1 and TRBJ2-2; 7 bases fit TRBD1. Trimming took 5 bases from V and 4 from J; bases not matched to a gene: 4. Germline V CDR1 and CDR2: SQVTM, ANQGSEA. This CDR3 contains 13 residues. The CDR3 nucleotides read TGCAGCGTTAACAGGGGCGGCACCGGGGAGCTGTTTTTT. Its translation is CSVNRGGTGELFF.

In nucleotides, the CDR3 is TGCGCCAGCAGGCCCGGTGGGGGGGACAGCACCGGGGAGCTGTTTTTT. Its translation is CASRPGGGDSTGELFF. V usage is TRBV5-1 and J usage is TRBJ2-2; D may correspond to TRBD1 or TRBD2 (7 bases each). Trimming left V 5 bases short and J 4 bases short, with 18 bases between. The CDR3 extends over 16 amino acids. Germline-derived CDR1 and CDR2 are SGHRS and YFSETQ.

The chain joins TRBV10-3 to TRBJ1-3, with 12 bases aligning to TRBD1. In germline, CDR1 is ENHRY, CDR2 SYGVKD. CDR3 size: 12 residues. V lost 10 bases to trimming and J lost 7 bases; unmatched junction nucleotides: 2. The CDR3 sequence: CATGTGGNTIYF. The CDR3 DNA sequence: TGTGCCACCGGGACAGGGGGCAACACCATATATTTT.

As regards this clone: Other DNA sequences within the sample encode an identical CDR3. The chain joins TRBV28 to TRBJ2-2; the D gene could be TRBD1 or TRBD2 (6 bases each). V was shortened by 2 bases and J by 5 bases, with 9 bases between the two germline ends. Germline CDR1 MDHEN, CDR2 SYDVKM. The CDR3 runs to 14 residues. CDR3 sequence: CASSLGGGTGELFF. In DNA, the CDR3 is TGTGCCAGCAGTTTAGGAGGGGGTACCGGGGAGCTGTTTTTT.

Concerning this clone itself: Other DNA sequences of this sample code for an identical CDR3. V gene TRBV28 combines with J gene TRBJ1-2; D is unclear. The germline V and J ends were trimmed by 11 bases and 2 bases, with 15 bases remaining between them. The germline V gene encodes CDR1 MDHEN and CDR2 SYDVKM. CDR3 length: 13 residues. The CDR3 DNA reads TGTGCCTCCTCCCCCCGACTCAACTATGGCTACACCTTC. It codes for CASSPRLNYGYTF.

Regarding this clone: Other DNA sequences in the same sample also yield this CDR3. V and J are TRBV27 and TRBJ1-2; D remains unclear. Germline assignment: CDR1 MNHEY and CDR2 SMNVEV (reference sequence). The CDR3 covers 14 residues. Trimming shortened V by 2 bases and J by 4 bases, and 11 bases separated the two germline ends. For the CDR3, the DNA is TGTGCCAGCAGTTTACGAGGACGTGGCTATGGCTACACCTTC. It encodes CASSLRGRGYGYTF.

The V and J genes are TRBV10-3 and TRBJ2-1; TRBD1 might be the D (6 bases). The germline V gene has CDR1 ENHRY and CDR2 SYGVKD. The CDR3 is 15 amino acids. V shed 0 bases and J shed 4 bases, with 10 bases lying between them. In DNA, the CDR3 is TGTGCCATCAGTGAGTCAGCAGGGGCTTACAATGAGCAGTTCTTC. This gives the protein CAISESAGAYNEQFF.

V is TRBV2 and J is TRBJ1-2, with D maybe TRBD1 (5 bases). The CDR3 contains 15 residues. The germline V and J ends were trimmed by 5 bases and 3 bases, with 16 bases remaining between them. Germline loops: CDR1 SNHLY, CDR2 FYNNEI. The CDR3 region has the DNA TGTGCCAGCAGTAGGGGCCGTAACTTAGACTATGGCTACACCTTC. It encodes CASSRGRNLDYGYTF.

The chain carries TRBV5-1 and TRBJ2-1; no clear D gene. Per the germline V gene, CDR1 is SGHRS and CDR2 is YFSETQ. The CDR3 loop spans 13 amino acids. V was trimmed by 0 bases and J by 7 bases, leaving 8 bases between them. As DNA, the CDR3 is TGCGCCAGCAGCTTGGAAGGGTCGAATGAGCAGTTCTTC. Translation gives CASSLEGSNEQFF.

The CDR3 loop reads CAIRGTGRNDGYTF. The CDR3 DNA follows: TGTGCCATCAGGGGGACAGGGAGAAATGATGGCTACACCTTC. V usage is TRBV10-3 and J usage is TRBJ1-2, with 9 bases aligning to TRBD1. This CDR3 comprises 14 residues. CDR1 is ENHRY and CDR2 is SYGVKD in the germline V gene. With V trimmed by 6 bases and J by 6 bases, 8 bases remained unmatched.

V and J are TRBV28 and TRBJ1-1; possibly TRBD1 for D (5 bases). The CDR3 length is 15 residues. The ends were cut back, 2 bases at V and 1 base at J, with 11 bases in the middle. Germline loops: CDR1 MDHEN, CDR2 SYDVKM. The DNA for the CDR3 is TGTGCCAGCAGTTTAGGTGCAGGGCGGAACACTGAAGCTTTCTTT. Protein product: CASSLGAGRNTEAFF.

To note about this clone: The same CDR3 is also encoded by other DNA sequences in this sample. The chain uses TRBV2 and TRBJ1-5; TRBD1 matches at 7 bases. V was pared by 4 bases and J by 0 bases, with 3 bases of the junction left unmatched. The CDR3 contains 15 residues. In germline, CDR1 is SNHLY, CDR2 FYNNEI. This CDR3 reads CASSGQGHSNQPQHF. In nucleotides, the CDR3 is TGTGCCAGCAGTGGACAGGGCCATAGCAATCAGCCCCAGCATTTT.

V is TRBV5-1 and J is TRBJ1-4, with D possibly TRBD1 on 6 matching bases. Germline V gene lookup returns CDR1 SGHRS and CDR2 YFSETQ. V lost 3 bases and J 0 bases, leaving 9 bases between the germline ends. The CDR3 is 15 residues long. The CDR3 DNA is TGCGCCAGCAGCTCTGAGGGGGCAACTAATGAAAAACTGTTTTTT. It translates to CASSSEGATNEKLFF.

The chain is built from TRBV9 and TRBJ2-5; TRBD2 agrees at 11 bases. CDR1 SGDLS and CDR2 YYNGEE come from the germline V gene. The CDR3 consists of 15 residues. Trimming cost V 3 bases and J 3 bases; bases outside gene matches: 4. The CDR3 loop reads CASSAGTSGKETQYF. The CDR3 nucleotides read TGTGCCAGCAGCGCGGGGACTAGCGGTAAAGAGACCCAGTACTTC.